This T cell receptor beta chain stems from a study of technical replicates of blood from a handful of donors. This clone appeared once. Germline V gene sequence: CDR1 SGDLS, CDR2 YYNGEE. Trimming took off 0 bases at V and 0 bases at J, with 5 bases between the two ends. The CDR3 contains 14 residues. Generated by immunoSEQ multiplex PCR, the TCRdb table keeps only in-frame clones and is missing some. This sample has 85,000 to 100,000 clones, with about 95% found just once. The TCR sequence derives from a human donor in good health. What was sequenced was T cells isolated from PBMCs. The rearrangement joins TRBV9 to TRBJ2-3; D uncertain. In DNA, the CDR3 is TGTGCCAGCAGCGTAGTGGGCAGCACAGATACGCAGTATTTT. This codes for CASSVVGSTDTQYF.